The 7 T cell receptor beta chains in this list originate from one sample, sequenced in a study of cytomegalovirus exposure and HLA in healthy donors. Both 60 Vbeta primers and 13 Jbeta primers went into the PCR. Sequenced by immunoSEQ multiplex PCR; TCRdb stores in-frame clones only, minus some. The sample holds around 150,000 clones; over 80% are singletons and the top ten take approximately 1.5%. Source material: PBMCs. All receptors derive from a girl under 18 in good health and CMV-seropositive.

This chain connects TRBV15 to TRBJ2-7, with a tentative D call TRBD2 (6 bases). The CDR3 runs to 13 residues. V was trimmed by 6 bases and J by 3 bases, leaving 12 bases between them. The germline V gene encodes CDR1 LNHNV and CDR2 YYDKDF (reference sequence). Here the CDR3 DNA reads TGTGCCACCAGGCTCGGACTATACTACGAGCAGTACTTC. Its translation is CATRLGLYYEQYF. The full variable domain, rest sourced from reference TRBV15 and TRBJ2-7, is DAMVIQNPRYQVTQFGKPVTLSCSQTLNHNVMYWYQQKSSQAPKLLFHYYDKDFNNEADTPDNFQSRRPNTSFCFLDIRSPGLGDTAMYLCATRLGLYYEQYFGPGTRLTVT.

V gene TRBV7-2 combines with J gene TRBJ2-7; maybe TRBD1 (5 bases). V was pared by 5 bases and J by 4 bases, with 12 bases between. Germline CDR1 and CDR2: SGHTA and FQGNSA. The CDR3 contains 13 residues. For the CDR3, the DNA is TGTGCCAGCAGCACCCGACAGTTTTACGAGCAGTACTTC. As protein: CASSTRQFYEQYF.

V gene TRBV7-2 combines with J gene TRBJ2-1; D unresolved. V was pared by 5 bases and J by 9 bases, with 11 bases between. The V gene's germline CDR1 is SGHTA and CDR2 FQGNSA. This CDR3 has 12 amino acids. The CDR3 nucleotides are TGTGCCAGCAGCCCTCCGTACGGTGAGCAGTTCTTC. Translation gives CASSPPYGEQFF.

This clone showed up just a few times. As DNA, the CDR3 is TGTGCCAGCAGTTTAGGAACACTATTATCCGAGCAGTACTTC. Translated, it gives CASSLGTLLSEQYF. The V gene is TRBV28, the J gene TRBJ2-7; D is undetermined. CDR3 length equals 14 residues. Germline V lookup: CDR1 MDHEN, CDR2 SYDVKM. The V and J ends lost 2 bases and 6 bases respectively, with 14 bases between them.

The chain has TRBV28 and TRBJ2-1; D perhaps matches TRBD1 (5 bases). V lost 5 bases and J lost 4, with 6 bases in between. The CDR3 totals 12 residues. The germline CDR1 and CDR2 sequences are MDHEN and SYDVKM. CDR3 in amino acids: CASSGAYNEQFF. For the CDR3, the DNA is TGTGCCAGCAGTGGGGCGTACAATGAGCAGTTCTTC.

This clone was observed a single time. The CDR3 coding sequence is TGTGCCAGCAGCTTATGGGACAACAATGAGCAGTTCTTC. This gives the protein CASSLWDNNEQFF. This chain joins TRBV13 and TRBJ2-1; D is possibly TRBD1 (6 bases). In germline, CDR1 is PRHDT, CDR2 FYEKMQ (reference sequence). The CDR3 totals 13 residues. Trimming took off 2 bases at V and 5 bases at J, with 7 bases between the two ends.

This sequence joins TRBV7-6 and TRBJ2-7; 8 positions agree with TRBD1. The germline V gene encodes CDR1 SGHVS and CDR2 FNYEAQ. The V gene end was trimmed by 4 bases and the J gene end by 5 bases; junction bases not matched to a gene: 10. The CDR3 totals 15 residues. For the CDR3, the DNA is TGTGCCAGCAGCTCGCTTCCGGACAGGGCGGACGAGCAGTACTTC. Its translation is CASSSLPDRADEQYF.